The entry that follows covers one TCR beta chain sequence. This entry comes from a study of blood T cell repertoires in COVID-19. Study-wide background: Some COVID-19 samples were acute and others convalescent; all came from the United States, Italy and Spain. The analysed material was cDNA or gDNA that came from T cells, B-cell-depleted T cells, or PBMCs.

CDR1 is SGHTA, CDR2 FQGNSA, per germline. Trimming pared 4 bases from V and 0 bases from J, leaving 6 bases between. The CDR3 runs to 13 residues. Original data processing: Scientists estimated how many nucleated cells there were by amplifying reference gene primers. Libraries were prepared by immunoSEQ multiplex PCR; TCRdb keeps only in-frame clonotypes and omits some of them. The V and J calls and clone size come from that table; D and trimming were worked out from the DNA. The profile shows about 87,000 clones, approximately 71% of them singletons. Sequencing was carried out using peripheral blood. The chain employs TRBV7-2 and TRBJ1-1; possible D gene TRBD1, 5 bases. This sequence was found in a woman aged 45-65 years with acute or convalescent COVID-19. In DNA form, the CDR3 reads TGTGCCAGCAGCTCAGGGATGAACACTGAAGCTTTCTTT. As protein: CASSSGMNTEAFF.